A selection of T cell receptor beta chains follows, all from one sample in a study of T cell responses to AZD1222 COVID-19 vaccine. Libraries were prepared by immunoSEQ multiplex PCR; TCRdb keeps only in-frame clonotypes and omits some of them. This repertoire shows about 160,000 clones, approximately 91% found once; its top ten account for more than 5.5%. This specimen consisted of peripheral blood, obtained on day 0 of AZD1222 vaccination. Receptors originate from an adult in good health. The CDR3 runs from the conserved cysteine through the conserved F or W. The order of the fields is D gene, J gene, V gene, clone size, CDR3 DNA, CDR3 protein. The D gene is left open where the match is weak. Size values are once, few and many counts, or a class for expanded clones, and some rows have none.

>TRBD2|TRBJ2-7|TRBV6-5|NA
TGTGCCAGCAGTCTGGGGGGGTCAGGGATTTACGAGCAGTACTTC
CASSLGGSGIYEQYF
>NA|TRBJ1-5|TRBV18|NA
TGTGCCAGCTCACAGGACGGGGGTTCGCGCCAGCCCCAGCATTTT
CASSQDGGSRQPQHF
>TRBD2|TRBJ2-2|TRBV11-2|few
TGTGCCAGCAGGAAAGCGGGGGGAAGCACCGGGGAGCTGTTTTTT
CASRKAGGSTGELFF
>TRBD2|TRBJ2-1|TRBV27|NA
TGTGCCAGCAGTTTGTTCACTAGCGGGGGGGCGTATGAGCAGTTCTTC
CASSLFTSGGAYEQFF
>NA|TRBJ1-2|TRBV4-1|NA
TGCGCCAGCAGCCAAGAGGGCAGCAGGGGATCTAACTATGGCTACACCTTC
CASSQEGSRGSNYGYTF
>NA|TRBJ2-1|TRBV4-1|NA
TGCGCCAGCAGCCAAGGCCGACTAGGGGTAACGGTAAATGAGCAGTTCTTC
CASSQGRLGVTVNEQFF
>NA|TRBJ2-7|TRBV6-5|NA
TGTGCCAGCAGTTACTCGGAGGGGGCGCGGGACTACGAGCAGTACTTC
CASSYSEGARDYEQYF
>TRBD1|TRBJ2-5|TRBV19|few
TGTGCCAGTAGTATCGGACAGGGGGCGACTCAAGAGACCCAGTACTTC
CASSIGQGATQETQYF
>NA|TRBJ2-5|TRBV25-1|NA
TGTGCCAGCAGTGGACGACAGTTAGCTAAAGAGACCCAGTACTTC
CASSGRQLAKETQYF
>TRBD1|TRBJ1-6|TRBV18|NA
TGTGCCAGCTCACCGCAGGGGGCGAATAATTCACCCCTCCACTTT
CASSPQGANNSPLHF
>NA|TRBJ1-2|TRBV11-2|NA
TGTGCCAGCAGCACGACGGACAGTCCCTATGGCTACACCTTC
CASSTTDSPYGYTF
>NA|TRBJ2-3|TRBV11-2|once
TGTGCCAGCAGCCCACAGGGAGATACGCAGTATTTT
CASSPQGDTQYF
>TRBD1|TRBJ1-2|TRBV6-5|NA
TGTGCCAGCAGCACACCGGGACAGTTCTATGGCTACACCTTC
CASSTPGQFYGYTF
>NA|TRBJ1-3|TRBV5-1|NA
TGCGCCAGCAGCCAACAGAGCTCTGGAAACACCATATATTTT
CASSQQSSGNTIYF
>NA|TRBJ1-6|TRBV28|once
TGTGCCAGCAGTTTGCCAGGGTCACCCCTCCACTTT
CASSLPGSPLHF
>TRBD2|TRBJ2-5|TRBV6-2/TRBV6-3|NA
TGTGCCAGCAGTTCGACCGGAGCGGGAGCGAGAAAGACCCAGTACTTC
CASSSTGAGARKTQYF
>NA|TRBJ1-2|TRBV9|NA
TGTGCCAGCAGCGTAGGGCCAGAACGGAGGAACTATGGCTACACCTTC
CASSVGPERRNYGYTF
>NA|TRBJ2-7|TRBV6-2/TRBV6-3|NA
TGTGCCAGCAGTTCCAGGGCGGAGCAGTACTTC
CASSSRAEQYF
>TRBD2|TRBJ2-5|TRBV7-8|NA
TGTGCCAGCAGCCTAGGACTAGCGGGGACCCAGTACTTC
CASSLGLAGTQYF
>NA|TRBJ1-2|TRBV2|NA
TGTGCCAGCAGTGACGACGGTTCCTATGGCTACACCTTC
CASSDDGSYGYTF
>NA|TRBJ2-1|TRBV24-1|NA
TGTGCCACCAGTGATTTCCCGGGTTCGGCCTACAATGAGCAGTTCTTC
CATSDFPGSAYNEQFF
>TRBD2|TRBJ2-5|TRBV24-1|NA
TGTGCCACCAGCGGGTGGACTAGCGGGGCACTCCAAGAGACCCAGTACTTC
CATSGWTSGALQETQYF
>NA|TRBJ1-5|TRBV24-1|NA
TGTGCCACCAGTGAAACCAGGGATCAGCCCCAGCATTTT
CATSETRDQPQHF
>NA|TRBJ2-5|TRBV5-4|NA
TGTGCCAGCAGCTTGGATCTACGGACACAAGAGACCCAGTACTTC
CASSLDLRTQETQYF
>NA|TRBJ2-2|TRBV27|few
TGTGCCAGCAGTCCGCGGGACACCTACACCGGGGAGCTGTTTTTT
CASSPRDTYTGELFF
>TRBD1|TRBJ1-5|TRBV5-1|NA
TGCGCCAGCAGCCAGGAGGGACAGAGAAATCAGCCCCAGCATTTT
CASSQEGQRNQPQHF
>NA|TRBJ2-5|TRBV4-2|NA
TGTGCCAGCAGCCAAGAAGTCCGCGGGGAGACCCAGTACTTC
CASSQEVRGETQYF
>NA|TRBJ1-4|TRBV2|few
TGTGCCAGCAGTAGGGACCATAATGAAAAACTGTTTTTT
CASSRDHNEKLFF
>NA|TRBJ2-3|TRBV28|NA
TGTGCCAGCACCCTCTGGGTGGGGGATACGCAGTATTTT
CASTLWVGDTQYF
>TRBD2|TRBJ2-7|TRBV18|NA
TGTGCCAGCTCACCCTTACTAGCGGGAGAAACCTACGAGCAGTACTTC
CASSPLLAGETYEQYF
>TRBD1|TRBJ1-5|TRBV30|NA
TGTGCCTGGGGGACAGGGACGACCAATCAGCCCCAGCATTTT
CAWGTGTTNQPQHF
>TRBD1|TRBJ1-3|TRBV5-1|NA
TGCGCCAGCAGCTTGGCCTCCTACTCCGGGACAGCGAGCTCTGGAAACACCATATATTTT
CASSLASYSGTASSGNTIYF
>TRBD1|TRBJ1-5|TRBV30|NA
TGTGCCTGGAGTGTATTGACAGGGGCGCAGCCCCAGCATTTT
CAWSVLTGAQPQHF
>NA|TRBJ2-3|TRBV27|NA
TGTGCCAGCAGCTCGGGTGCGTCAGATACGCAGTATTTT
CASSSGASDTQYF
>NA|TRBJ2-5|TRBV6-2/TRBV6-3|few
TGTGCCAGCAGTTACGGCCAGGGGAGAGTAGAGACCCAGTACTTC
CASSYGQGRVETQYF
>NA|TRBJ1-2|TRBV11-1|NA
TGTGCCAGCAGCTTGGACAGACCTAACTATGGCTACACCTTC
CASSLDRPNYGYTF
>TRBD1|TRBJ2-2|TRBV5-5|NA
TGTGCCAGCAGCTTGGATCGGACAGGGGGCCGTGACGGGGAGCTGTTTTTT
CASSLDRTGGRDGELFF
>NA|TRBJ2-2|TRBV7-3|NA
TGTGCCAGCAGCTTAAACTCAAACACCGGGGAGCTGTTTTTT
CASSLNSNTGELFF
>TRBD1|TRBJ1-4|TRBV7-8|NA
TGTGCCAGCAGTTCACAGGGGCAGGCTGAAAAACTGTTTTTT
CASSSQGQAEKLFF
>NA|TRBJ1-2|TRBV28|NA
TGTGCCAGCACCTATTCAACTAACTATGGCTACACCTTC
CASTYSTNYGYTF
>TRBD2|TRBJ2-3|TRBV4-3|NA
TGCGCCAGCAGCCAAATGCGGGAGCTCGCAGATACGCAGTATTTT
CASSQMRELADTQYF
>TRBD1|TRBJ1-1|TRBV7-9|NA
TGTGCCAGCACCTATCCGGGACAGGGGTTGACTGAAGCTTTCTTT
CASTYPGQGLTEAFF
>NA|TRBJ2-5|TRBV29-1|NA
TGCAGCGTTGCCGGGGCCCAAGAGACCCAGTACTTC
CSVAGAQETQYF
>TRBD1|TRBJ2-5|TRBV7-6|NA
TGTGCCAGCAGCTTAGCCCGGACAGGGTCGTCCCAAGAGACCCAGTACTTC
CASSLARTGSSQETQYF
>NA|TRBJ1-2|TRBV28|NA
TGTGCCAGCAGTACTCACAGCTATGGCTACACCTTC
CASSTHSYGYTF
>NA|TRBJ1-2|TRBV6-5|NA
TGTGCCAGCACCGAAGGGGTAAACTATGGCTACACCTTC
CASTEGVNYGYTF